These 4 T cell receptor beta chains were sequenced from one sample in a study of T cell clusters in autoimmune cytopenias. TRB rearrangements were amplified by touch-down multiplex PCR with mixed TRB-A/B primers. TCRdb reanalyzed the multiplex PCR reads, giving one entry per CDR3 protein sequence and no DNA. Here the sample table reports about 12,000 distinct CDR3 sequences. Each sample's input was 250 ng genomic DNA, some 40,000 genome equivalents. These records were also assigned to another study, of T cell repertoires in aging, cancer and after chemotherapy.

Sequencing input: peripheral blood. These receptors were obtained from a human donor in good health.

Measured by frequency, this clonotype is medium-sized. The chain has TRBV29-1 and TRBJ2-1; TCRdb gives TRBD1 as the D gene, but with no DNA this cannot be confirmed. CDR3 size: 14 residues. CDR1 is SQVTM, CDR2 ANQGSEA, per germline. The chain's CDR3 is CSIRTGGAPNEQFF.

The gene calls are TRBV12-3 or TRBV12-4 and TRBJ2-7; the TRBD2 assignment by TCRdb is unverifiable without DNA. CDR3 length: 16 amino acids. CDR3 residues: CASSFGGGAVASEQYF.

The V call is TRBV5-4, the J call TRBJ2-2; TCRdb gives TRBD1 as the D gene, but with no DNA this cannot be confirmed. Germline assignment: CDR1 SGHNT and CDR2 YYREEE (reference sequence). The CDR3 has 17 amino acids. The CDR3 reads CASTNKPGTGIAGELFF.

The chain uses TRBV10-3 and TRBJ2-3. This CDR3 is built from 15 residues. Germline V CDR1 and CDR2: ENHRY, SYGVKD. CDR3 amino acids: CAISERQAGTDTQYF.